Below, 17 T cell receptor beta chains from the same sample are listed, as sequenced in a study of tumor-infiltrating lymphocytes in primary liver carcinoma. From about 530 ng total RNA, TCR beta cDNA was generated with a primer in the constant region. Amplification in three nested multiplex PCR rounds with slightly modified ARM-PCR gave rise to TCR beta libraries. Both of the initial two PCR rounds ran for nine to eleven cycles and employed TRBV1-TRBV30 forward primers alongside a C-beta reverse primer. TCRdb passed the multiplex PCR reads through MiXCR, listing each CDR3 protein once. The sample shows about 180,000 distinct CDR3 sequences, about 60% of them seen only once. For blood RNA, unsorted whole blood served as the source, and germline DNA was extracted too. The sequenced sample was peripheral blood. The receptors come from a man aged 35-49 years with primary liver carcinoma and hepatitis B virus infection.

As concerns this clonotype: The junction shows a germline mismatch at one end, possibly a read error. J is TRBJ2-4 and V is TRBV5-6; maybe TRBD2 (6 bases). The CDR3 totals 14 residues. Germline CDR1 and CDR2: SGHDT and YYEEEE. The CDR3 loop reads CASSLGEAKNTQYF. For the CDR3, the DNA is TGTGCCAGCAGCTTGGGGGAGGCCAAAAACACTCAGTACTTC.

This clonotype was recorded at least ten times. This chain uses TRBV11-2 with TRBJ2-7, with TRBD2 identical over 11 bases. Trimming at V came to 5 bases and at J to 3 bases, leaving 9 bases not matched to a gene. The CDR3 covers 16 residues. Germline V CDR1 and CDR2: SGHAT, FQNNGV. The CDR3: CASSLGTSGSVYEQYF. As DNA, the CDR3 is TGTGCCAGCAGCCTCGGGACTAGCGGCTCTGTCTACGAGCAGTACTTC.

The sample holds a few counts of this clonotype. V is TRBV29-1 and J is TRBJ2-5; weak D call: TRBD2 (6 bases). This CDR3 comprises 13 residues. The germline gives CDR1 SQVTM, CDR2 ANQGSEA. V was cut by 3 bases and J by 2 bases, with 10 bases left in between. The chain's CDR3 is CSVDLTSQETQYF. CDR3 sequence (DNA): TGCAGCGTTGACCTGACTAGTCAAGAGACCCAGTACTTC.

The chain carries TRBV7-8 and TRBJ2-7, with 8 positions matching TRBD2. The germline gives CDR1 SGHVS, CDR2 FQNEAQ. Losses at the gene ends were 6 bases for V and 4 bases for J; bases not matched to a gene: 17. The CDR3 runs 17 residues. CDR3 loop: CASSISLSGSRSYEQYF. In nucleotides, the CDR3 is TGTGCCAGCAGTATATCCCTAAGCGGGAGTAGGTCGTACGAGCAGTACTTC. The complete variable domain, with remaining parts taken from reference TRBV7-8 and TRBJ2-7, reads GAGVSQSPRYKVAKRGQDVALRCDPISGHVSLFWYQQALGQGPEFLTYFQNEAQLDKSGLPSDRFFAERPEGSVSTLKIQRTQQEDSAVYLCASSISLSGSRSYEQYFGPGTRLTVT.

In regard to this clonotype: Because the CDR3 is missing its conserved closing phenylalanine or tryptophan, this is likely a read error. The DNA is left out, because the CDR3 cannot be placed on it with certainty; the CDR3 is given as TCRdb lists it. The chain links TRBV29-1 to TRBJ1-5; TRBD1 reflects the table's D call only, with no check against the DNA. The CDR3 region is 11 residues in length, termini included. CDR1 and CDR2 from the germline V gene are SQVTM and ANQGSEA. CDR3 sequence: CSVEDVDSAYL.

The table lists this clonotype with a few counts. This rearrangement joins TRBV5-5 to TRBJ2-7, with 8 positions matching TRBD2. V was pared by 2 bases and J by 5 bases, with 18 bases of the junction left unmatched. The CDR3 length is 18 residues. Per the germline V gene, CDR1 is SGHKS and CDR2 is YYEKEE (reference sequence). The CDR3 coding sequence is TGTGCCAGCAGCTTCTTTAATCCGGGACTAGGAAATTCCCACGAGCAGTACTTC. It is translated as CASSFFNPGLGNSHEQYF.

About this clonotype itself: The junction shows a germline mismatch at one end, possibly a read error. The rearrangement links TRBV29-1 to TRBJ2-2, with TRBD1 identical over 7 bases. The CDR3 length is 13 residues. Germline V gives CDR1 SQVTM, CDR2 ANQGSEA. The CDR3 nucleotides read TGCAGCGTCACGACAGGGAGCACCGGGGAACTGTTTTTT. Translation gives CSVTTGSTGELFF.

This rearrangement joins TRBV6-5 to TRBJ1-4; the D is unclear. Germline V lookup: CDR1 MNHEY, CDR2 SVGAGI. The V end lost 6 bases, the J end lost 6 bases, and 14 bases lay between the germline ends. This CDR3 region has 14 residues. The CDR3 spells CASRPLGADEKLFF. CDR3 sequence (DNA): TGTGCCAGCAGGCCTCTGGGAGCGGATGAAAAACTGTTTTTT.

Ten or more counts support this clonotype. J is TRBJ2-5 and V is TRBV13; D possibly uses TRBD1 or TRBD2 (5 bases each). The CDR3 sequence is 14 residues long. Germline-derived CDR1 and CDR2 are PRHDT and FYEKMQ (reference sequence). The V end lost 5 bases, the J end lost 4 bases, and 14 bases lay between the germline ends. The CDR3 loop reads CASSAGTLGETQYF. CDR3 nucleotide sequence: TGTGCCAGCAGCGCCGGGACCCTGGGAGAGACCCAGTACTTC.

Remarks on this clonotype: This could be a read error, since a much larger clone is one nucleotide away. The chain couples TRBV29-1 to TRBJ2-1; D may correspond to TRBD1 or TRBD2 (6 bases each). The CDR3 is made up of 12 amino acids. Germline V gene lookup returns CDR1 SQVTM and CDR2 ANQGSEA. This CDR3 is CSVIPGDNKQFF. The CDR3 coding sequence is TGCAGCGTTATTCCGGGGGACAATAAGCAGTTCTTC.

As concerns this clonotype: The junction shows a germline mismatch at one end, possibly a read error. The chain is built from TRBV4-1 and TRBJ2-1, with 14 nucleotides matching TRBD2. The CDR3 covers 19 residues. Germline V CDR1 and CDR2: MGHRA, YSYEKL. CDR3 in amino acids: CASSQGGLAGGPSLNEKFF. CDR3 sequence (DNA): TGCGCCAGCAGCCAAGGCGGACTAGCGGGAGGCCCGTCTCTCAATGAGAAGTTCTTC.

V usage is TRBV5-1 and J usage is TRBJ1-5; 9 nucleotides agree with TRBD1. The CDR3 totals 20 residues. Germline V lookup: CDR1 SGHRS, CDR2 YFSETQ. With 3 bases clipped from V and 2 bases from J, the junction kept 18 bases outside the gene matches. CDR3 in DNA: TGCGCCAGCAGCTCGGAGAGGTGGACAGGGGATGACGGATGCAATCAGCCCCAGCATTTT. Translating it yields CASSSERWTGDDGCNQPQHF.

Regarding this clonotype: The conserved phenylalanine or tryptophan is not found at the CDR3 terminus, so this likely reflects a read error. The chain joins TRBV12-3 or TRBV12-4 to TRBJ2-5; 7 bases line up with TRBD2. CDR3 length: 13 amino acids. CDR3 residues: CANSLGEGETQYL. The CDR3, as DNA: TGTGCCAACAGTTTAGGGGAGGGGGAGACCCAGTACCTC.

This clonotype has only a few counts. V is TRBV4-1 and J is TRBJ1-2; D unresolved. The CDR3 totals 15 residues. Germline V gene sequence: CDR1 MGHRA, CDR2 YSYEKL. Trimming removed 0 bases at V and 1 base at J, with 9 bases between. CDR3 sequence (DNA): TGCGCCAGCAGCCAAGATGGTAGGGATAACTATGGCTACACCTTC. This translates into CASSQDGRDNYGYTF.

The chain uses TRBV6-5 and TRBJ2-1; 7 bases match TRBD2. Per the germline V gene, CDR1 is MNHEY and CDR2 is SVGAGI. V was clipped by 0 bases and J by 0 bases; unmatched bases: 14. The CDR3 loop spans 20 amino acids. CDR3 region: CASSYSPPRSGMSSYNEQFF. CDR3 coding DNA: TGTGCCAGCAGTTACTCCCCCCCTCGCAGCGGGATGAGCTCCTACAATGAGCAGTTCTTC.

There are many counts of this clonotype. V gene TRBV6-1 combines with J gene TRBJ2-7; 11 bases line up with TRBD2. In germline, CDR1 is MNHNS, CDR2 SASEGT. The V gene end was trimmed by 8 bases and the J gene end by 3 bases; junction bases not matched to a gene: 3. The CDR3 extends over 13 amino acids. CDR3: CASSGTSGYEQYF. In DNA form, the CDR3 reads TGTGCCAGCTCGGGGACTAGCGGCTACGAGCAGTACTTC.

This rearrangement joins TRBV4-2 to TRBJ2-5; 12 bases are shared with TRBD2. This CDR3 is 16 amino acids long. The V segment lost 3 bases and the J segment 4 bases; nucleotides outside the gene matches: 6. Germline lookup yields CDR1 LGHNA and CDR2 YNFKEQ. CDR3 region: CASSQTSGGLGETQYF. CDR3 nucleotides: TGTGCCAGCAGCCAGACTAGCGGGGGATTAGGAGAGACCCAGTACTTC.